Below are 28 T cell receptor beta chains sequenced from a single sample in a study of T cells in Graves' hyperthyroidism and ophthalmopathy. What was amplified from RNA transcripts were TCR beta CDR3 regions. The HTBI primer set served for first-round RT-PCR of the TCR CDR3. MiXCR was run by TCRdb on the multiplex PCR reads, yielding one entry per CDR3 protein. Of more than 500,000 distinct CDR3 sequences in the sample, around 15% are singletons; the top ten hold 3% to 4%. Sequenced material: blood. The receptors shown here come from a woman in her 30s with Graves' hyperthyroidism.

The chain recombines TRBV2 with TRBJ1-5; TRBD1 might be the D (5 bases). Trimming stripped 2 bases from V and 2 bases from J, with 10 bases between. This CDR3 has 15 amino acids. Germline CDR1 SNHLY, CDR2 FYNNEI. The CDR3 bases are TGTGCCAGCAGTGAATCGGGGGTGGGCAATCAGCCCCAGCATTTT. It is translated as CASSESGVGNQPQHF. Drawing the rest from reference TRBV2 and TRBJ1-5, the complete variable domain is EPEVTQTPSHQVTQMGQEVILRCVPISNHLYFYWYRQILGQKVEFLVSFYNNEISEKSEIFDDQFSVERPDGSNFTLKIRSTKLEDSAMYFCASSESGVGNQPQHFGDGTRLSIL.

As regards this clonotype: This could be a read error, since a much larger clone is one nucleotide away. V is TRBV12-5 and J is TRBJ2-3; the D is unclear. This CDR3 region has 16 residues. The V gene's germline CDR1 is LGHNT and CDR2 FRNRAP. V gave up 9 bases and J gave up 2 bases, with 21 bases separating them. The CDR3 nucleotides read TGTGCTAGCGAGTTACTCCTGTGGGGTTCCACAGATACGCAGTATTTT. This codes for CASELLLWGSTDTQYF. Full variable domain (remainder filled in from reference TRBV12-5 and TRBJ2-3): DARVTQTPRHKVTEMGQEVTMRCQPILGHNTVFWYRQTMMQGLELLAYFRNRAPLDDSGMPKDRFSAEMPDATLATLKIQPSEPRDSAVYFCASELLLWGSTDTQYFGPGTRLTVL.

This clonotype was seen at least ten times. The V gene is TRBV10-2, the J gene TRBJ1-1; TRBD1 is a possible D gene (5 bases). Germline V gene lookup returns CDR1 WSHSY and CDR2 SAAADI. CDR3 length equals 13 residues. Trimming left V 7 bases short and J 7 bases short, with 16 bases between. DNA of the CDR3: TGCGCCAGCAAGGGGACGGCGGGGGGTGAAGCTTTCTTT. Its protein is CASKGTAGGEAFF.

This clonotype was detected ten times or more. The CDR3 region has the DNA TGTGCCAGCAGTGAAGACAGGGACTATGGCTACACCTTC. Its protein is CASSEDRDYGYTF. The gene calls are TRBV2 and TRBJ1-2; maybe TRBD1 (6 bases). Germline assignment: CDR1 SNHLY and CDR2 FYNNEI. CDR3 length: 13 amino acids. V was trimmed by 1 base and J by 3 bases, leaving 6 bases between them.

This rearrangement joins TRBV9 to TRBJ2-3; D perhaps matches TRBD2 (7 bases). V was shortened by 0 bases and J by 0 bases, with 23 bases between the two germline ends. Germline CDR1 reads SGDLS; CDR2 reads YYNGEE. This CDR3 is 20 amino acids long. The CDR3 spells CASSVAGEREDRASTDTQYF. The CDR3 nucleotides are TGTGCCAGCAGCGTAGCGGGGGAACGGGAGGACAGAGCTAGCACAGATACGCAGTATTTT. Based on the CDR3 plus reference TRBV9 and TRBJ2-3, the full variable domain is DSGVTQTPKHLITATGQRVTLRCSPRSGDLSVYWYQQSLDQGLQFLIQYYNGEERAKGNILERFSAQQFPDLHSELNLSSLELGDSALYFCASSVAGEREDRASTDTQYFGPGTRLTVL.

This clonotype was recorded at least ten times. The V gene is TRBV12-3 or TRBV12-4, the J gene TRBJ2-1, with 8 positions matching TRBD2. The CDR3 consists of 14 residues. J was trimmed by 8 bases and V by 6 bases; bases with no gene match: 9. The CDR3 sequence: CASSRQTSEDEQFF. The CDR3 DNA reads TGTGCCAGCAGCCGTCAGACTAGCGAAGATGAGCAGTTCTTC.

The chain links TRBV9 to TRBJ2-3, with 9 bases aligning to TRBD1. After removal of 3 bases from V and 3 bases from J, the junction contained 5 bases not matched to a gene. The germline CDR1 and CDR2 sequences are SGDLS and YYNGEE. The CDR3 contains 15 residues. The CDR3 DNA sequence: TGTGCCAGCAGCGCAGACGGACAGGGGACAGATACGCAGTATTTT. As protein: CASSADGQGTDTQYF.

This clonotype was seen many times. The chain combines TRBV7-3 with TRBJ2-7; D is perhaps TRBD1 (5 bases). CDR1 is SGHTA and CDR2 is FQGTGA in the germline V gene. With 1 base removed from V and 1 base from J, the gap between germline ends came to 11 bases. This CDR3 has 15 amino acids. CDR3 amino acids: CASSLKGYCSYEQYF. CDR3 in DNA: TGTGCCAGCAGCTTAAAGGGGTACTGTTCCTACGAGCAGTACTTC.

This clonotype was counted between two and nine times. The chain links TRBV28 to TRBJ1-5, with 7 bases that match TRBD1. The CDR3 covers 14 residues. The V segment lost 4 bases and the J segment 7 bases; nucleotides outside the gene matches: 7. Germline V gene sequence: CDR1 MDHEN, CDR2 SYDVKM. The CDR3 is CASSSLRGGQPQHF. For the CDR3, the DNA is TGTGCCAGCAGTTCCCTCAGGGGGGGGCAGCCCCAGCATTTT.

There are a few counts of this clonotype. The chain uses TRBV4-2 and TRBJ2-2; tentatively, D is TRBD1 (5 bases). CDR3 length: 14 residues. Germline loops: CDR1 LGHNA, CDR2 YNFKEQ. Trimming took 1 base from V and 5 from J, leaving 8 bases between them. The CDR3 nucleotides read TGTGCCAGCAGCCAAGCTCAGGGTACCGGGGAGCTGTTTTTT. Amino acid sequence: CASSQAQGTGELFF.

This clonotype was found a few times. J is TRBJ1-6 and V is TRBV19; the match to TRBD1 covers 8 bases. Germline V gene lookup returns CDR1 LNHDA and CDR2 SQIVND (reference sequence). V trimming: 5 bases; J trimming: 12 bases; junction bases outside the gene matches: 3. The CDR3 is made up of 12 amino acids. CDR3 residues: CASSFGQGPLHF. The DNA for the CDR3 is TGTGCCAGTAGTTTCGGACAGGGACCCCTCCACTTT.

In this sample, this clonotype turned up many times. In DNA form, the CDR3 reads TGTGCCAGCAGTTTAAATTCACCCCTCCACTTT. Amino acids: CASSLNSPLHF. The chain joins TRBV11-2 to TRBJ1-6; D ambiguous. V was pared by 6 bases and J by 7 bases, with 4 bases between. CDR1 SGHAT and CDR2 FQNNGV come from the germline V gene. The CDR3 sequence is 11 residues long. Full variable domain (missing parts from reference TRBV11-2 and TRBJ1-6): EAGVAQSPRYKIIEKRQSVAFWCNPISGHATLYWYQQILGQGPKLLIQFQNNGVVDDSQLPKDRFSAERLKGVDSTLKIQPAKLEDSAVYLCASSLNSPLHFGNGTRLTVT.

This clonotype came up many times. The rearrangement links TRBV5-5 to TRBJ2-1; D not certain. CDR1 is SGHKS, CDR2 YYEKEE, per germline (reference sequence). V lost 2 bases to trimming and J lost 9 bases, with 18 bases between them. The CDR3 sequence is 15 residues long. The CDR3 nucleotides read TGTGCCAGCAGCTTCACCAGCCCTTTTCAGGCTGAGCAGTTCTTC. Translation: CASSFTSPFQAEQFF.

Here the CDR3 reads CASSSAWGHEQYF. CDR3 nucleotides: TGTGCCAGCAGCTCAGCGTGGGGTCACGAGCAGTACTTC. V and J are TRBV7-2 and TRBJ2-7; D call uncertain. The germline gives CDR1 SGHTA, CDR2 FQGNSA. Trimming took off 4 bases at V and 5 bases at J, with 12 bases between the two ends. This CDR3 spans 13 amino acids.

There are many counts of this clonotype. The genes are TRBV6-2 or TRBV6-3 and TRBJ2-7; maybe TRBD1 (5 bases). The CDR3 covers 14 residues. Germline CDR1 is MNHEY and CDR2 is SVGEGT. Between the trimmed V and J ends, which lost 8 bases and 2 bases, there was a span of 16 bases. The CDR3 coding sequence is TGTGCCAGCCATGGGGCAGTGAGAGCCTACGAGCAGTACTTC. Translation gives CASHGAVRAYEQYF.

This clonotype was counted only a few times. The chain carries TRBV20-1 and TRBJ2-3; 9 bases fit TRBD2. Losses at the gene ends were 0 bases for V and 5 bases for J; bases not matched to a gene: 9. The CDR3 is 16 amino acids. The germline CDR1 and CDR2 sequences are DFQATT and SNEGSKA (reference sequence). The CDR3 nucleotides are TGCAGTGCTAGAGATACTGGCGGGAGGGCCCAAGATACGCAGTATTTT. Translating it yields CSARDTGGRAQDTQYF.

The sample holds many counts of this clonotype. One end of the junction fails to match germline, which may point to a read error. The rearrangement uses TRBV18 and TRBJ2-1; no reliable D call. Germline CDR1 is KGHSH and CDR2 is LQKENI. The CDR3 length is 13 residues. CDR3 region: CASSPNSNNEQFF. The DNA for the CDR3 is TGTGCCAGCTCACCAAACTCCAACAATGAGCAGTTCTTC.

V gene TRBV7-3 combines with J gene TRBJ2-3, with TRBD2 identical over 9 bases. This CDR3 has 15 amino acids. The ends lost 2 bases at V and 3 bases at J; junction bases unmatched: 3. CDR1 is SGHTA and CDR2 is FQGTGA in the germline V gene. CDR3 coding DNA: TGTGCCAGCAGCTTAGCGGGAGGGGAGACAGATACGCAGTATTTT. Residues: CASSLAGGETDTQYF.

This clonotype was seen at least ten times. The chain couples TRBV7-9 to TRBJ2-7; D is unclear. V shed 0 bases and J shed 6 bases, with 9 bases lying between them. This CDR3 contains 13 residues. Germline CDR1 and CDR2: SEHNR and FQNEAQ (reference sequence). The CDR3 is CASSLALHAEQYF. The CDR3 region has the DNA TGTGCCAGCAGCTTAGCTTTGCATGCCGAGCAGTACTTC.

This clonotype was counted between two and nine times. The chain links TRBV19 to TRBJ1-5; 7 nucleotides align to TRBD1. The CDR3 totals 17 residues. V was pared by 6 bases and J by 1 base, with 12 bases of the junction left unmatched. Germline CDR1 LNHDA, CDR2 SQIVND (reference sequence). The CDR3 bases are TGTGCCAGTAGAATATTTGGAACAGGGGCGAGCAATCAGCCCCAGCATTTT. Protein sequence: CASRIFGTGASNQPQHF.

This clonotype occurred a few times. The chain joins TRBV29-1 to TRBJ1-2, with TRBD1 matching 8 bases. Trimming took 6 bases from V and 6 from J; bases not matched to a gene: 6. The CDR3 totals 12 residues. Germline loops: CDR1 SQVTM, CDR2 ANQGSEA. The CDR3 loop is CSVPQGVHGYTF. Written as DNA, the CDR3 is TGCAGCGTCCCACAGGGGGTCCATGGCTACACCTTC.

This clonotype was picked up many times. The rearrangement uses TRBV28 and TRBJ2-3; possibly TRBD2 for D (6 bases). This CDR3 region has 17 residues. The V gene lost 8 bases and the J gene lost 4 bases, with 25 bases spanning the gap. Germline CDR1 is MDHEN and CDR2 is SYDVKM. CDR3 DNA sequence: TGTGCCAGCGGCTTCTCCGGGACTCCTCGAGGCGCAGATACGCAGTATTTT. Amino acid sequence: CASGFSGTPRGADTQYF.

The chain links TRBV16 to TRBJ1-4, with TRBD1 matching 8 bases. From germline, CDR1 is KGHSY and CDR2 FQNENV. The ends lost 1 base at V and 10 bases at J; junction bases unmatched: 8. This CDR3 region has 15 residues. The CDR3 DNA reads TGTGCCAGCAGCCAATTCGGACAGGGATTTGGAAAACTGTTTTTT. Translation: CASSQFGQGFGKLFF.

Ten or more counts support this clonotype. The chain couples TRBV30 to TRBJ2-1, with D uncertain. CDR1 and CDR2 from the germline V gene are GTSNPN and SVGIG (reference sequence). V lost 3 bases to trimming and J lost 9 bases, with 9 bases between them. This CDR3 has 11 amino acids. CDR3 loop: CAWRGSAEQFF. CDR3 nucleotide sequence: TGTGCCTGGAGAGGGTCGGCTGAGCAGTTCTTC.

This clonotype came up many times. The J gene is TRBJ1-1, the V gene TRBV12-5; unclear D gene. The V and J ends lost 2 bases and 5 bases respectively, with 9 bases between them. CDR1 is LGHNT, CDR2 FRNRAP, per germline. The CDR3 runs 13 residues. The CDR3 protein is CASGLTSGTEAFF. Here the CDR3 DNA reads TGTGCTAGTGGTTTGACGTCCGGGACTGAAGCTTTCTTT.

The sample holds many counts of this clonotype. V usage is TRBV12-3 or TRBV12-4 and J usage is TRBJ1-1, with TRBD1 as a possible D gene (5 bases). Trimming pared 6 bases from V and 4 bases from J, leaving 15 bases between. The CDR3 length is 14 residues. DNA of the CDR3: TGTGCCAGCAGCCTGGGACGAATGGGCACTGAAGCTTTCTTT. It specifies CASSLGRMGTEAFF.

The J gene is TRBJ1-1, the V gene TRBV14; D gene ambiguous. Germline-derived CDR1 and CDR2 are SGHDN and FVKESK. V lost 2 bases to trimming and J lost 2 bases, with 6 bases between them. The CDR3 loop spans 13 amino acids. CDR3 nucleotides: TGTGCCAGCAGCCAATCCCAAAACACTGAAGCTTTCTTT. It specifies CASSQSQNTEAFF.

The rearrangement uses TRBV5-1 and TRBJ1-2; 10 positions match TRBD1. This CDR3 is 16 amino acids long. Germline V gene data show CDR1 as SGHRS and CDR2 as YFSETQ. The V gene end was trimmed by 0 bases and the J gene end by 5 bases; junction bases not matched to a gene: 7. CDR3 nucleotides: TGCGCCAGCAGCTTGGAAGCCGGGACAGGGGTTTATGGCTACACCTTC. Its translation is CASSLEAGTGVYGYTF.